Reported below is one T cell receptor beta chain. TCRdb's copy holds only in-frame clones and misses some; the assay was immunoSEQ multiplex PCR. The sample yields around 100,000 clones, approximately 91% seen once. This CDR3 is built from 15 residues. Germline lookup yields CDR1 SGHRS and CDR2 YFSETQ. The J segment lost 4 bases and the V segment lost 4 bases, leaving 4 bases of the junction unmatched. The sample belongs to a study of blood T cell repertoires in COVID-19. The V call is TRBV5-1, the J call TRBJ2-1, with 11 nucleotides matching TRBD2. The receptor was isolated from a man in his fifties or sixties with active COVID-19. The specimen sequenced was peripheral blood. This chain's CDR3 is CASSPTSGIYNEQFF. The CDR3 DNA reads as TGCGCCAGCAGCCCGACTAGCGGGATTTACAATGAGCAGTTCTTC.